This entry describes one TCR beta chain. There are 12 residues in the CDR3. V lost 11 bases and J lost 7; bases outside the gene matches: 9. CDR1 and CDR2 (germline): MNHNS, SASEGT. The sample originates from a study of cytomegalovirus exposure and HLA in healthy donors. Both 60 Vbeta primers and 13 Jbeta primers went into the PCR. Sequencing was performed with immunoSEQ multiplex PCR; in TCRdb, only in-frame clones are kept and a portion is missing. The table lists more than 200,000 clones, around 76% of them singletons. The V gene is TRBV6-1, the J gene TRBJ2-5, with 8 positions matching TRBD2. Sequenced: PBMCs. The source of this sequence is a man in his forties or fifties in good health and CMV-seropositive. The CDR3 DNA is TGTGCCGTCCCTAGCGGGTTGGGGACCCAGTACTTC. This sequence encodes CAVPSGLGTQYF.